Following are 10 T cell receptor beta chains from one sample sequenced in a study of blood T cell repertoires in COVID-19. TCRdb's copy holds only in-frame clones and misses some; the assay was immunoSEQ multiplex PCR. The sample lists about 160,000 clones; 65% to 90% were seen once. Sequencing was performed on peripheral blood. All receptors come from a woman aged 40 to 50 with COVID-19, enrolled during active disease.

This sequence joins TRBV18 and TRBJ1-1; D is possibly TRBD1 (6 bases). The CDR3 length is 18 residues. CDR1 and CDR2 from the germline V gene are KGHSH and LQKENI. V was trimmed by 3 bases and J by 1 base, leaving 21 bases between them. This CDR3 reads CASSPNDVGIGGNTEAFF. In nucleotides, the CDR3 is TGTGCCAGCTCACCCAATGATGTTGGGATAGGGGGGAACACTGAAGCTTTCTTT. The full variable domain, completed using reference TRBV18 and TRBJ1-1, is NAGVMQNPRHLVRRRGQEARLRCSPMKGHSHVYWYRQLPEEGLKFMVYLQKENIIDESGMPKERFSAEFPKEGPSILRIQQVVRGDSAAYFCASSPNDVGIGGNTEAFFGQGTRLTVV.

V and J are TRBV10-3 and TRBJ1-1, with 10 bases matching TRBD1. With 5 bases clipped from V and 4 bases from J, the junction kept 4 bases outside the gene matches. This CDR3 comprises 14 residues. The V gene's germline CDR1 is ENHRY and CDR2 SYGVKD. The CDR3: CAISPGQGITEAFF. CDR3 nucleotides: TGTGCCATCAGTCCGGGACAGGGGATCACTGAAGCTTTCTTT.

The J gene is TRBJ2-1, the V gene TRBV3-1 (or the pseudogene TRBV3-2); 9 bases are a match to TRBD2. This CDR3 has 17 amino acids. The junction had 15 bases not matched to a gene; V was cut back by 5 bases and J by 7 bases. Germline V gene data show CDR1 as LGHDT and CDR2 as YNNKEL (reference sequence). The DNA for the CDR3 is TGTGCCAGCAGCAGAGGCCGGCGGGGGGGTTTGGGGAATGAGCAGTTCTTC. Its protein product is CASSRGRRGGLGNEQFF.

This chain links TRBV30 with TRBJ2-2; 8 bases agree with TRBD2. V dropped 0 bases and J dropped 5; count of bases not matched to a gene: 2. This CDR3 is 14 amino acids long. In germline, CDR1 is GTSNPN, CDR2 SVGIG (reference sequence). CDR3 region: CAWSVAGGTGELFF. The CDR3 coding sequence is TGTGCCTGGAGTGTTGCGGGGGGTACCGGGGAGCTGTTTTTT.

The chain links TRBV30 to TRBJ2-1; no clear D. The germline CDR1 and CDR2 sequences are GTSNPN and SVGIG (reference sequence). The CDR3 contains 11 residues. The V and J ends lost 3 bases and 9 bases respectively, with 9 bases between them. The CDR3 spells CAWSVAIEQFF. CDR3 sequence (DNA): TGTGCCTGGAGCGTGGCCATTGAGCAGTTCTTC. The entire variable domain, with the rest obtained from reference TRBV30 and TRBJ2-1, is as follows: SQTIHQWPATLVQPVGSPLSLECTVEGTSNPNLYWYRQAAGRGLQLLFYSVGIGQISSEVPQNLSASRPQDRQFILSSKKLLLSDSGFYLCAWSVAIEQFFGPGTRLTVL.

The V gene is TRBV7-3, the J gene TRBJ2-2; D is unresolved. V lost 5 bases and J 5 bases, leaving 12 bases between the germline ends. This CDR3 comprises 14 residues. The germline V gene has CDR1 SGHTA and CDR2 FQGTGA. The CDR3 DNA reads TGTGCCAGCAGCCTCCTCCACACGACCGGGGAGCTGTTTTTT. Amino acid sequence: CASSLLHTTGELFF.

The V call is TRBV25-1, the J call TRBJ1-2; TRBD1 matches 7 bases. The V and J ends lost 2 bases and 4 bases, in that order; junction bases with no gene match: 4. CDR3 size: 14 residues. The germline CDR1 and CDR2 sequences are MGHDK and SYGVNS. The CDR3 is CASSESGTAYGYTF. The CDR3 DNA reads TGTGCCAGCAGTGAAAGTGGGACAGCCTATGGCTACACCTTC.

CDR3 bases: TGTGCCAGCAGTTACTACACGGGAGATACGCAGTATTTT. Translated, it gives CASSYYTGDTQYF. V usage is TRBV27 and J usage is TRBJ2-3, with D uncertain. The CDR3 contains 13 residues. Germline assignment: CDR1 MNHEY and CDR2 SMNVEV (reference sequence). Trimming took off 4 bases at V and 5 bases at J, with 10 bases between the two ends.

This clone was seen at least ten times. The rearrangement links TRBV5-1 to TRBJ2-7; TRBD2 might be the D (6 bases). The CDR3 length is 14 residues. CDR1 is SGHRS, CDR2 YFSETQ, per germline. The V end lost 4 bases, the J end lost 2 bases, and 13 bases lay between the germline ends. The CDR3 sequence is CASSPKRVPYEQYF. The CDR3 DNA follows: TGCGCCAGCAGCCCAAAGCGGGTGCCCTACGAGCAGTACTTC. The full variable domain, in which reference TRBV5-1 and TRBJ2-7 provide the parts outside the CDR3, is KAGVTQTPRYLIKTRGQQVTLSCSPISGHRSVSWYQQTPGQGLQFLFEYFSETQRNKGNFPGRFSGRQFSNSRSEMNVSTLELGDSALYLCASSPKRVPYEQYFGPGTRLTVT.

The rearrangement joins TRBV2 to TRBJ1-2; TRBD1 is a possible D gene (5 bases). The V gene lost 2 bases and the J gene lost 7 bases, with 14 bases spanning the gap. This CDR3 spans 14 amino acids. The germline V gene has CDR1 SNHLY and CDR2 FYNNEI. The CDR3 DNA is TGTGCCAGCAGTGAAATAGATACAAGGGGTGGCTACACCTTC. Encoded protein: CASSEIDTRGGYTF. The full variable domain, in which reference TRBV2 and TRBJ1-2 provide the parts outside the CDR3, is EPEVTQTPSHQVTQMGQEVILRCVPISNHLYFYWYRQILGQKVEFLVSFYNNEISEKSEIFDDQFSVERPDGSNFTLKIRSTKLEDSAMYFCASSEIDTRGGYTFGSGTRLTVV.